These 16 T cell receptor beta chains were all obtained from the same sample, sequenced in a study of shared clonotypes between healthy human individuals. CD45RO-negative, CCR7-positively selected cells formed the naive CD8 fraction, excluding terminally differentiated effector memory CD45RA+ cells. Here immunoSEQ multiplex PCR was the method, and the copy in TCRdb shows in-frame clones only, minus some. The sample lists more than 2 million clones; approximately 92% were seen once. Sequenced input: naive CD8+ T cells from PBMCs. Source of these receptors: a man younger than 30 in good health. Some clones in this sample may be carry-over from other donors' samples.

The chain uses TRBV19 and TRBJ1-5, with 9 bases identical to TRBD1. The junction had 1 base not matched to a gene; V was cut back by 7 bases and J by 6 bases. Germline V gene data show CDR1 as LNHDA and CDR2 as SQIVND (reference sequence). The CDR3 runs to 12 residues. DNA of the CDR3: TGTGCCAGTACACAGGGGGCTCAGCCCCAGCATTTT. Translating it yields CASTQGAQPQHF.

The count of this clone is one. The CDR3 loop reads CASSSYPVTSGSFDEQFF. The DNA of the CDR3 is TGTGCCAGCAGCTCTTATCCGGTGACTAGCGGGAGTTTCGATGAGCAGTTCTTC. V and J are TRBV7-9 and TRBJ2-1, with 12 positions matching TRBD2. V lost 4 bases, J lost 8 bases, and 15 bases stayed unmatched. CDR3 length: 18 amino acids. CDR1 and CDR2 (germline): SEHNR, FQNEAQ (reference sequence).

The CDR3 sequence is CASSSLGAGELFF. CDR3 nucleotides: TGTGCCAGCAGTTCCCTGGGGGCCGGGGAGCTGTTTTTT. This chain uses TRBV27 with TRBJ2-2; D is tentatively TRBD1 or TRBD2 (5 bases each). Germline CDR1 is MNHEY and CDR2 is SMNVEV (reference sequence). CDR3 length: 13 residues. Trimming cost V 4 bases and J 6 bases, with 9 bases left between them.

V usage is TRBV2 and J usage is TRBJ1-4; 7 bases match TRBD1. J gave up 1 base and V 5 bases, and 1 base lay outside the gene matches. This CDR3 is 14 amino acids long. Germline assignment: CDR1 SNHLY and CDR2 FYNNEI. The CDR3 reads CASSTGETNEKLFF. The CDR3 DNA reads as TGTGCCAGCAGTACAGGGGAAACTAATGAAAAACTGTTTTTT. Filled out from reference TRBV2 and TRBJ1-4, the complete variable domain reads EPEVTQTPSHQVTQMGQEVILRCVPISNHLYFYWYRQILGQKVEFLVSFYNNEISEKSEIFDDQFSVERPDGSNFTLKIRSTKLEDSAMYFCASSTGETNEKLFFGSGTQLSVL.

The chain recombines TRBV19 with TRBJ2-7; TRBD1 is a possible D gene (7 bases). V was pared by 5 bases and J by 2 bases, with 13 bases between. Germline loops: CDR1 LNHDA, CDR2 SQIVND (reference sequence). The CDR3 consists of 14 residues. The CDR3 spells CASSPGDSTYEQYF. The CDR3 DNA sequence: TGTGCCAGTAGTCCGGGGGACAGTACCTACGAGCAGTACTTC. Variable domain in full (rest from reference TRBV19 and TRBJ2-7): DGGITQSPKYLFRKEGQNVTLSCEQNLNHDAMYWYRQDPGQGLRLIYYSQIVNDFQKGDIAEGYSVSREKKESFPLTVTSAQKNPTAFYLCASSPGDSTYEQYFGPGTRLTVT.

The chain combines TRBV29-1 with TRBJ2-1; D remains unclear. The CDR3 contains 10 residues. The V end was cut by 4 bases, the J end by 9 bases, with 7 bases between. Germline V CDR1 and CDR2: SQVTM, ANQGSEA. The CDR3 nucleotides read TGCAGCGTTGTGGCCGCTGAGCAGTTCTTC. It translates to CSVVAAEQFF.

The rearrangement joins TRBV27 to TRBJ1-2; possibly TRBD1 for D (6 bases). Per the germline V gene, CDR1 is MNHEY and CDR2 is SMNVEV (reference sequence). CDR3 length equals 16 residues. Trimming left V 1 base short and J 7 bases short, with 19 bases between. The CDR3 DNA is TGTGCCAGCAGTTTATTAGGGGGGCCAGTGGGAGCTGGCTACACCTTC. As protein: CASSLLGGPVGAGYTF.

Here the CDR3 DNA reads TGTGCCAGCAGATCCACCGGGACAGAAGTCCCACTTTCTGGAAACACCATATATTTT. Its protein is CASRSTGTEVPLSGNTIYF. This chain links TRBV11-2 with TRBJ1-3; 7 bases fit TRBD1. CDR1 and CDR2 (germline): SGHAT, FQNNGV. CDR3 length equals 19 residues. V gave up 6 bases and J gave up 1 base; unmatched junction bases: 18.

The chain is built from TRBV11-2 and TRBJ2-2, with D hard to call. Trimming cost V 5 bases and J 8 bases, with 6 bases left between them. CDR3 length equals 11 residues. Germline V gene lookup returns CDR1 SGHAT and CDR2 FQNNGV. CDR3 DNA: TGTGCCAGCAGCCACCGAGGGGAGCTGTTTTTT. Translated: CASSHRGELFF.

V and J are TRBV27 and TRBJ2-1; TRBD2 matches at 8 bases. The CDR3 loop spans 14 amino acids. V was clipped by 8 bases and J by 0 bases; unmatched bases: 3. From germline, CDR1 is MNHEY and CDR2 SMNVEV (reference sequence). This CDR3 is CASQSGGSYNEQFF. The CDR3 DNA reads TGTGCCAGCCAGAGCGGGGGCTCCTACAATGAGCAGTTCTTC.

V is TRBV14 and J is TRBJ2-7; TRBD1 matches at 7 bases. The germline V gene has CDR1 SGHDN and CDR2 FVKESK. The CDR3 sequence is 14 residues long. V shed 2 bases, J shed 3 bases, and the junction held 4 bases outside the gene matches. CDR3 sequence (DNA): TGTGCCAGCAGCCAACGGGACAGCCTCTACGAGCAGTACTTC. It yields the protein CASSQRDSLYEQYF.

CDR3 in amino acids: CASSLVTLQKYNYGYTF. In DNA, the CDR3 is TGTGCCAGCAGCTTAGTGACCCTACAAAAATATAACTATGGCTACACCTTC. V is TRBV7-9 and J is TRBJ1-2; D call uncertain. The CDR3 loop spans 17 amino acids. V lost 1 base, J lost 1 base, and 16 bases lay in between. Germline V lookup: CDR1 SEHNR, CDR2 FQNEAQ (reference sequence).

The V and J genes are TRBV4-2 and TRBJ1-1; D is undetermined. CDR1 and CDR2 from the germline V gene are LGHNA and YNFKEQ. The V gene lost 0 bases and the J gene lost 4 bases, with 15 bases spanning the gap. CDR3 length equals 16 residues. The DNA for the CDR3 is TGTGCCAGCAGCCAAGAAGTAGAACGGATGGGCACTGAAGCTTTCTTT. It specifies CASSQEVERMGTEAFF.

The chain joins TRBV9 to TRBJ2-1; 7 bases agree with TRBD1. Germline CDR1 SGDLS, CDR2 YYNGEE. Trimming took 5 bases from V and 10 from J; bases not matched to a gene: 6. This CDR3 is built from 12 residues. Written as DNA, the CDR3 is TGTGCCAGCAGTGAAGGGGGCCGAGAGCAGTTCTTC. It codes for CASSEGGREQFF.

For the CDR3, the DNA is TGTGCCAGCAGCCAAGAATACGATTACAATGAGCAGTTCTTC. This encodes CASSQEYDYNEQFF. The chain links TRBV4-2 to TRBJ2-1; D uncertain. The germline V and J ends were trimmed by 0 bases and 4 bases, with 7 bases remaining between them. This CDR3 has 14 residues. CDR1 and CDR2 from the germline V gene are LGHNA and YNFKEQ.

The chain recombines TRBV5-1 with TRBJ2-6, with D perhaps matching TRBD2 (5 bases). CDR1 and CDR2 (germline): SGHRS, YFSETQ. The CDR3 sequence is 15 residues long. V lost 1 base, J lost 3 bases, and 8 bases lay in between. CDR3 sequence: CASSLRSGGANVLTF. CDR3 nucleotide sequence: TGCGCCAGCAGCTTGAGGAGCGGTGGGGCCAACGTCCTGACTTTC.